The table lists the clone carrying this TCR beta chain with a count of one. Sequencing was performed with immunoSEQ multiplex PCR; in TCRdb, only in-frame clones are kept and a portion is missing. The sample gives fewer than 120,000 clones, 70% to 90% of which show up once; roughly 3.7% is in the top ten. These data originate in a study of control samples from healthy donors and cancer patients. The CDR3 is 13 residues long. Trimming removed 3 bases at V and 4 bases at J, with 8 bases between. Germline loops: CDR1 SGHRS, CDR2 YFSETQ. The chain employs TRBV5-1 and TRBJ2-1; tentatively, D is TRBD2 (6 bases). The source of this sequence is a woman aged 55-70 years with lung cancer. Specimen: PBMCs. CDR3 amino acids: CASSSTSYNEQFF. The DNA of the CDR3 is TGCGCCAGCAGCTCGACTAGTTACAATGAGCAGTTCTTC. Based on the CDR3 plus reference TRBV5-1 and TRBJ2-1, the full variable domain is KAGVTQTPRYLIKTRGQQVTLSCSPISGHRSVSWYQQTPGQGLQFLFEYFSETQRNKGNFPGRFSGRQFSNSRSEMNVSTLELGDSALYLCASSSTSYNEQFFGPGTRLTVL.